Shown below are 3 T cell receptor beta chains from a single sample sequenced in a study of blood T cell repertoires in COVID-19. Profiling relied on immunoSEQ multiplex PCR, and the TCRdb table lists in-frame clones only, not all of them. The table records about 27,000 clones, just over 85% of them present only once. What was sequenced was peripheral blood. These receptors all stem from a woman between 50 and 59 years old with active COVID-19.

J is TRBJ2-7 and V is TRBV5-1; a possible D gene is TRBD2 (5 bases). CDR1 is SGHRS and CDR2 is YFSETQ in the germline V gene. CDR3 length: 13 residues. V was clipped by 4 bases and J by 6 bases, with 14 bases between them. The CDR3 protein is CASSPMPGTEQYF. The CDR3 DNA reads TGCGCCAGCAGCCCAATGCCGGGAACCGAGCAGTACTTC.

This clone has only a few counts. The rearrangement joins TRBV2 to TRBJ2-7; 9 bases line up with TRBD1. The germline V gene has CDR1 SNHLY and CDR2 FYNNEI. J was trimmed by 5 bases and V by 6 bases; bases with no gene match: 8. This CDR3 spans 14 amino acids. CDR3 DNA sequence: TGTGCCAGCAGACCGGGACAGGGTTTCGACGAGCAGTACTTC. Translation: CASRPGQGFDEQYF.

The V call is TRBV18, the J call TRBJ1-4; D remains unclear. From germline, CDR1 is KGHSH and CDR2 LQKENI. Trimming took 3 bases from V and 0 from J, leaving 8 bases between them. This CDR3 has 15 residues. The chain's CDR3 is CASSPYSATNEKLFF. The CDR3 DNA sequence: TGTGCCAGCTCACCGTACAGTGCAACTAATGAAAAACTGTTTTTT.